Sequencing of this T cell receptor (beta chain) was carried out in a study of cytomegalovirus exposure and HLA in healthy donors. PCR employed 60 Vbeta and 13 Jbeta primers. Profiled with immunoSEQ multiplex PCR; TCRdb holds only in-frame clones, not every one. In the table there are about 150,000 clones, about 80% of which are singletons. The CDR3 totals 14 residues. Looked up from germline, CDR1 is SEHNR and CDR2 is FQNEAQ (reference sequence). V was clipped by 1 base and J by 8 bases; unmatched bases: 2. About this clone itself: What it binds is unknown.

Broader study findings: Owing to their indistinguishability, certain V segments, notably TRBV6-2 and TRBV6-3, were excluded.

The clonotype comes from a woman aged 25 to 39 in good health and CMV-seropositive. The chain couples TRBV7-9 to TRBJ2-5; 12 bases are a match to TRBD2. Sample: PBMCs. The CDR3 bases are TGTGCCAGCAGCTTAGGGACTAGCGGGAACACCCAGTACTTC. As protein: CASSLGTSGNTQYF.